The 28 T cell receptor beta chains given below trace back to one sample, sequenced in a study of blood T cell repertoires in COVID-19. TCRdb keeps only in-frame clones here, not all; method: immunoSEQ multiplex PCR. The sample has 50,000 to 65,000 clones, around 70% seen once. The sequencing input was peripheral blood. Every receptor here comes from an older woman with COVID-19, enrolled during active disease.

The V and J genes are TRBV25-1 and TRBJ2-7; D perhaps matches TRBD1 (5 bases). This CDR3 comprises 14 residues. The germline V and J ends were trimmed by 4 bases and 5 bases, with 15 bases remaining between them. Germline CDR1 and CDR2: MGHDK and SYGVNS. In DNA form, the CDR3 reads TGTGCCAGCAGTGCAGGGTGGCGGAAGAACGAGCAGTACTTC. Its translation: CASSAGWRKNEQYF.

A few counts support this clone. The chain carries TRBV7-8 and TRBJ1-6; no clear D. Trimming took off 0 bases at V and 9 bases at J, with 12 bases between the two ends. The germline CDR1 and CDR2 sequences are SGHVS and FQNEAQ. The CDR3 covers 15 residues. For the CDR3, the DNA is TGTGCCAGCAGCTTAGCGATGGAGGGCAGTTCACCCCTCCACTTT. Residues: CASSLAMEGSSPLHF. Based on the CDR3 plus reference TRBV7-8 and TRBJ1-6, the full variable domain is GAGVSQSPRYKVAKRGQDVALRCDPISGHVSLFWYQQALGQGPEFLTYFQNEAQLDKSGLPSDRFFAERPEGSVSTLKIQRTQQEDSAVYLCASSLAMEGSSPLHFGNGTRLTVT.

Written as DNA, the CDR3 is TGTGCCAGCAGTTACGTGGGACAGGGCTACAATGAGCAGTTCTTC. It encodes CASSYVGQGYNEQFF. This chain uses TRBV6-5 with TRBJ2-1, with 9 bases fitting TRBD1. The CDR3 consists of 15 residues. Germline CDR1 is MNHEY and CDR2 is SVGAGI. V was clipped by 2 bases and J by 3 bases; unmatched bases: 2.

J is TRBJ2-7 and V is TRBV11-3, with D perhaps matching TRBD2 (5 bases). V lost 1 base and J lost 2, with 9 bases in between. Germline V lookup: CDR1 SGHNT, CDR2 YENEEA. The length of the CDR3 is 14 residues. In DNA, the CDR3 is TGTGCCAGCAGCTTAGTTGGAGGCACCTACGAGCAGTACGTC. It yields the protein CASSLVGGTYEQYV.

The CDR3 sequence: CASSERLASYEQYF. CDR3 sequence (DNA): TGTGCCAGCAGTGAAAGACTAGCCTCCTACGAGCAGTACTTC. The V call is TRBV2, the J call TRBJ2-7; 7 nucleotides line up with TRBD2. CDR3 length: 14 residues. V gave up 2 bases and J gave up 0 bases; unmatched junction bases: 1. Germline values: CDR1 SNHLY, CDR2 FYNNEI.

DNA of the CDR3: TGTGCCAGCAGTGAGACTAGCGGTCACACAGATACGCAGTATTTT. Residues: CASSETSGHTDTQYF. The chain uses TRBV6-1 and TRBJ2-3; 9 bases are shared with TRBD2. J gave up 2 bases and V 3 bases, and 3 bases lay outside the gene matches. CDR3 length: 15 amino acids. Germline V lookup: CDR1 MNHNS, CDR2 SASEGT.

CDR3 sequence (DNA): TGTGCCAGCAGCGTAGAGTGGCGGGCTTACTATGGCTACACCTTC. Amino acid sequence: CASSVEWRAYYGYTF. The chain joins TRBV9 to TRBJ1-2; unclear D gene. Trimming took off 0 bases at V and 3 bases at J, with 12 bases between the two ends. The CDR3 length is 15 residues. Germline V gives CDR1 SGDLS, CDR2 YYNGEE.

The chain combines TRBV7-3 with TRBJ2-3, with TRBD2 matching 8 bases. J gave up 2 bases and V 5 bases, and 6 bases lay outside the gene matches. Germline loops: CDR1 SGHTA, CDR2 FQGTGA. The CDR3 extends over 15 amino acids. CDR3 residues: CASSKSGGATDTQYF. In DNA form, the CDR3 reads TGTGCCAGCAGCAAGAGCGGGGGAGCCACAGATACGCAGTATTTT.

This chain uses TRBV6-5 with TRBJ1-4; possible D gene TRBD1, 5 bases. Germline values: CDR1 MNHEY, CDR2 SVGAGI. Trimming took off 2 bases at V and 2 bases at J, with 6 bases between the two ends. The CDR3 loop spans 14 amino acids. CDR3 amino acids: CASSYRGTNEKLFF. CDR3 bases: TGTGCCAGCAGTTACCGGGGGACTAATGAAAAACTGTTTTTT.

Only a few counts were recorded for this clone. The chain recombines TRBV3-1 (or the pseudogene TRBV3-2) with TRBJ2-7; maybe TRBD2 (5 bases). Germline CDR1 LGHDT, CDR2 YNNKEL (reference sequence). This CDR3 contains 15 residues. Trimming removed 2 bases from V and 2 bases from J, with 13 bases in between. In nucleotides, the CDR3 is TGTGCCAGCAGCCAAATGTTCCGGGGTCCCTACGAGCAGTACTTC. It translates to CASSQMFRGPYEQYF.

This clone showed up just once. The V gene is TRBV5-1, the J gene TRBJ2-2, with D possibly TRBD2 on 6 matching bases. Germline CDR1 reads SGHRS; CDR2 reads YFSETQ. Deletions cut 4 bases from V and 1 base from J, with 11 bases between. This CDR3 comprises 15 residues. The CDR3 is CASSPGGKNTGELFF. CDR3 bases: TGCGCCAGCAGCCCTGGGGGGAAGAACACCGGGGAGCTGTTTTTT.

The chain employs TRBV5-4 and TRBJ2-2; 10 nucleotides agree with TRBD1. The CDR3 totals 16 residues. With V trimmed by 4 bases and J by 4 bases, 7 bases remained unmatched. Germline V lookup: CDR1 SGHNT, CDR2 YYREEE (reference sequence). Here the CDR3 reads CASSIDRGLGTGELFF. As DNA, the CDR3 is TGTGCCAGCAGCATCGACAGGGGGCTTGGCACCGGGGAGCTGTTTTTT.

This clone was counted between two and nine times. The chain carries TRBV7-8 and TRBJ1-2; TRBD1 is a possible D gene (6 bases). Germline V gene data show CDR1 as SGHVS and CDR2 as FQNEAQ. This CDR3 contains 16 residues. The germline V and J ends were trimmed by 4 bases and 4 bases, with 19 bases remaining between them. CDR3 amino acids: CASSSTDRSGGYGYTF. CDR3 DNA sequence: TGTGCCAGCAGCTCGACGGACAGATCCGGAGGCTATGGCTACACCTTC.

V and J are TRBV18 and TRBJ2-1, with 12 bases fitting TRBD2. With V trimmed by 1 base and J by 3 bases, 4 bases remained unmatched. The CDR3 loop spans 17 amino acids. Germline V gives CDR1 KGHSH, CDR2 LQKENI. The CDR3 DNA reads TGTGCCAGCTCACCACGACTAGCGGGAGCGTTCTACAATGAGCAGTTCTTC. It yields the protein CASSPRLAGAFYNEQFF.

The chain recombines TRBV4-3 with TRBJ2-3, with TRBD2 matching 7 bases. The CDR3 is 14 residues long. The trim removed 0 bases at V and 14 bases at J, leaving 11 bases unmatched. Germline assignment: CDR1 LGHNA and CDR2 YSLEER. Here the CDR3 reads CASSQEWDRGLLYF. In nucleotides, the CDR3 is TGCGCCAGCAGCCAAGAATGGGATCGGGGACTACTGTATTTT.

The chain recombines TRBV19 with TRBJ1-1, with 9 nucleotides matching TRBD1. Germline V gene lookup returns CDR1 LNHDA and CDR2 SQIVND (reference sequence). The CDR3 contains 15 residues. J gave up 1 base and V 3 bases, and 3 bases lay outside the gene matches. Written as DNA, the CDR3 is TGTGCCAGTAGTATTCTGGGACAGGGGAACACTGAAGCTTTCTTT. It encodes CASSILGQGNTEAFF.

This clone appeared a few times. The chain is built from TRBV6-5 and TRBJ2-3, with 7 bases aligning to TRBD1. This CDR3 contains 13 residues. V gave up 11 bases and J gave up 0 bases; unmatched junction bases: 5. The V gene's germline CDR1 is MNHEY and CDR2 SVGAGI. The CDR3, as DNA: TGTGCCGGGGGACAGCTTAGCACAGATACGCAGTATTTT. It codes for CAGGQLSTDTQYF.

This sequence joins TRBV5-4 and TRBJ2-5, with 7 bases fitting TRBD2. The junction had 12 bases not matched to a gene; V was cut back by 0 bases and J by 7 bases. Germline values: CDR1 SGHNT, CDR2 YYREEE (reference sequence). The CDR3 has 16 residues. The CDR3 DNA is TGTGCCAGCAGCTTGGGCCCACTAGGTGGGAGGGTGACCCAGTACTTC. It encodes CASSLGPLGGRVTQYF.

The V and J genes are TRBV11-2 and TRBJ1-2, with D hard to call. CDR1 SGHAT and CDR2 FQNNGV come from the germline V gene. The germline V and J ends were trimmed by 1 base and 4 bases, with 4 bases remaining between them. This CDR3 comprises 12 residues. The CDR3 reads CASSLAGYGYTF. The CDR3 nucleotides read TGTGCCAGCAGCTTAGCAGGCTATGGCTACACCTTC.

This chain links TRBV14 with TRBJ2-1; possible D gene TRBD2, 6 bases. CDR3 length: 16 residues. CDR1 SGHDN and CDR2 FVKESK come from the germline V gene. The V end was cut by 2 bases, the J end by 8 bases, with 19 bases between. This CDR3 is CASSQRPGLTNYEQFF. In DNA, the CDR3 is TGTGCCAGCAGCCAAAGACCGGGACTGACGAACTATGAGCAGTTCTTC.

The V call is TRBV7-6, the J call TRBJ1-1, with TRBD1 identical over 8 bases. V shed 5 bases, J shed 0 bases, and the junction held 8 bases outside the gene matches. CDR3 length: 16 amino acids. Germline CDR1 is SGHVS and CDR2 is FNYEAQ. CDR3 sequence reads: CASSRNTGGLNTEAFF. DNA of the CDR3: TGTGCCAGCAGCCGAAATACAGGGGGGCTGAACACTGAAGCTTTCTTT.

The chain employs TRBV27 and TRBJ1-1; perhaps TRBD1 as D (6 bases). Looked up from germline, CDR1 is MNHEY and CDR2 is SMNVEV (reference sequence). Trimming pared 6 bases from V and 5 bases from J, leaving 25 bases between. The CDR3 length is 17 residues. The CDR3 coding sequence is TGTGCCAGCAGCCTTATTCCCCCTGGTGCAGGGGTTACTGAAGCTTTCTTT. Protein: CASSLIPPGAGVTEAFF.

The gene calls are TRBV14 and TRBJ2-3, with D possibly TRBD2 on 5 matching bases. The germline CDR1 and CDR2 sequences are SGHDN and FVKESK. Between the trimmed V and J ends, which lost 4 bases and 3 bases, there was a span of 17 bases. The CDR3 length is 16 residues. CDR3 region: CASSLNDGVGTDTQYF. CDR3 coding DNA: TGTGCCAGCAGCCTTAATGACGGGGTGGGAACAGATACGCAGTATTTT.

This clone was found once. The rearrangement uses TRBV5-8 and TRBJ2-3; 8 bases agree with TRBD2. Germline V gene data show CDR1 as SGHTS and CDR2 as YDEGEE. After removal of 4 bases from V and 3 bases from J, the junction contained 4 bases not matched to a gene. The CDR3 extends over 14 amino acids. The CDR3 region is CASSPTGGTDTQYF. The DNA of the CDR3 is TGTGCCAGCAGCCCTACGGGAGGGACAGATACGCAGTATTTT.

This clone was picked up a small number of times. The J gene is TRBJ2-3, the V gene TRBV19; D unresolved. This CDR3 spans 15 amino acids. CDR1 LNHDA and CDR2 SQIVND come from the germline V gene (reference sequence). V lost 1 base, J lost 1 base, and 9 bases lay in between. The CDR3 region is CASSIAVYGTDTQYF. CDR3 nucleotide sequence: TGTGCCAGTAGTATAGCGGTATACGGCACAGATACGCAGTATTTT.

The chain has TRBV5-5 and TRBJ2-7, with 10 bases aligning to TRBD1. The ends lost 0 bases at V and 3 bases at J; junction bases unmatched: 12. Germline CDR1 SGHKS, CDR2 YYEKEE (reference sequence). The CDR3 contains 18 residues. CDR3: CASSLAQGTGALVYEQYF. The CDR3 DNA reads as TGTGCCAGCAGCTTGGCCCAGGGGACAGGGGCTTTGGTCTACGAGCAGTACTTC.

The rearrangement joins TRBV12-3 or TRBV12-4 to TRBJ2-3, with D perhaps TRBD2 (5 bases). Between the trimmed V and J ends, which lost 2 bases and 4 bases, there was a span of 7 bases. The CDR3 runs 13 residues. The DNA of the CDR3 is TGTGCCAGCAGTTTATCCGGGGCAGATACGCAGTATTTT. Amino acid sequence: CASSLSGADTQYF.

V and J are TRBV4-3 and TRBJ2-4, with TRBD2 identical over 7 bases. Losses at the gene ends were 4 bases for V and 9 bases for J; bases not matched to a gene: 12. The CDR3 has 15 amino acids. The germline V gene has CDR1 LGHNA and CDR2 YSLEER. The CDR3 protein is CASSPAIRGRAIQYF. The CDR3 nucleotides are TGCGCCAGCAGCCCGGCAATCCGGGGGAGGGCCATTCAGTACTTC.